These 8 T cell receptor beta chains originate from one sample sequenced in a study of control samples from healthy donors and cancer patients. TCRdb's copy holds only in-frame clones and misses some; the assay was immunoSEQ multiplex PCR. There are 63,000 or so clones in the sample; roughly 90% occur only once, and roughly 6% lies in the top ten. Sequencing was performed on PBMCs. The receptors were gathered from a man aged 55-75 years with colorectal cancer.

J is TRBJ1-3 and V is TRBV14; unclear D gene. Germline V CDR1 and CDR2: SGHDN, FVKESK. CDR3 size: 17 residues. Between the trimmed V and J ends, which lost 3 bases and 4 bases, there was a span of 19 bases. In DNA form, the CDR3 reads TGTGCCAGCAGCCACGGAGTGGACTCCCGGGCGGGAAACACCATATATTTT. Its translation is CASSHGVDSRAGNTIYF.

Worth noting for this clone: The same CDR3 is also encoded by other DNA sequences in this sample. The chain recombines TRBV4-1 with TRBJ2-2, with D possibly being TRBD2 (7 bases). The CDR3 length is 16 residues. V was clipped by 11 bases and J by 6 bases, with 25 bases between them. The V gene's germline CDR1 is MGHRA and CDR2 YSYEKL. The CDR3 loop is CARLGGGARGPGELFF. CDR3 bases: TGCGCCCGCTTGGGGGGAGGGGCGCGGGGGCCCGGGGAGCTGTTTTTT.

The rearrangement joins TRBV6-5 to TRBJ1-2; 7 bases map to TRBD1. Germline CDR1 reads MNHEY; CDR2 reads SVGAGI. The CDR3 has 15 residues. Trimming removed 7 bases from V and 0 bases from J; junction bases left unmatched: 8. The CDR3 region is CASNLIQGPNYGYTF. CDR3 coding DNA: TGTGCCAGCAACCTCATACAGGGGCCTAACTATGGCTACACCTTC.

The rearrangement joins TRBV6-6 to TRBJ1-2, with unresolved D. Trimming took 6 bases from V and 3 from J, leaving 11 bases between them. Germline CDR1 MNHNY, CDR2 SVGAGI (reference sequence). There are 13 residues in the CDR3. The CDR3 DNA is TGTGCCAGCAGCTACGAGGTGTACTATGGCTACACCTTC. It yields the protein CASSYEVYYGYTF.

Only one count was recorded for this clone. The chain recombines TRBV19 with TRBJ2-7, with 8 bases lining up with TRBD1. The CDR3 contains 19 residues. With 5 bases clipped from V and 4 bases from J, the junction kept 22 bases outside the gene matches. CDR1 is LNHDA, CDR2 SQIVND, per germline (reference sequence). The CDR3 loop is CASSLSFPGQGVPIYEQYF. CDR3 in DNA: TGTGCCAGTAGTTTGTCGTTTCCAGGACAGGGAGTACCTATTTACGAGCAGTACTTC.

The chain is built from TRBV29-1 and TRBJ2-3, with 9 bases identical to TRBD1. V shed 1 base and J 5 bases; nucleotides not matched to a gene: 16. In germline, CDR1 is SQVTM, CDR2 ANQGSEA. CDR3 length equals 18 residues. The CDR3 loop reads CSVEAPLTGGQYVDTQYF. DNA of the CDR3: TGCAGCGTTGAAGCCCCATTAACAGGGGGCCAGTACGTAGATACGCAGTATTTT.

As to this clone: One end of the junction fails to match germline, which may point to a read error. This chain links TRBV2 with TRBJ1-4; 7 bases agree with TRBD1. This CDR3 contains 13 residues. Germline CDR1 is SNHLY and CDR2 is FYNNEI. The CDR3 sequence: CDSEGQRGEKLFF. CDR3 DNA sequence: TGTGACAGCGAGGGACAGAGGGGGGAAAAACTGTTTTTT.

The V gene is TRBV7-9, the J gene TRBJ1-1, with 9 bases identical to TRBD1. V lost 2 bases and J lost 5; bases outside the gene matches: 3. Germline assignment: CDR1 SEHNR and CDR2 FQNEAQ (reference sequence). CDR3 size: 14 residues. The CDR3 DNA follows: TGTGCCAGCAGCTTAACAGGGACAGGGACTGAAGCTTTCTTT. Its protein is CASSLTGTGTEAFF.